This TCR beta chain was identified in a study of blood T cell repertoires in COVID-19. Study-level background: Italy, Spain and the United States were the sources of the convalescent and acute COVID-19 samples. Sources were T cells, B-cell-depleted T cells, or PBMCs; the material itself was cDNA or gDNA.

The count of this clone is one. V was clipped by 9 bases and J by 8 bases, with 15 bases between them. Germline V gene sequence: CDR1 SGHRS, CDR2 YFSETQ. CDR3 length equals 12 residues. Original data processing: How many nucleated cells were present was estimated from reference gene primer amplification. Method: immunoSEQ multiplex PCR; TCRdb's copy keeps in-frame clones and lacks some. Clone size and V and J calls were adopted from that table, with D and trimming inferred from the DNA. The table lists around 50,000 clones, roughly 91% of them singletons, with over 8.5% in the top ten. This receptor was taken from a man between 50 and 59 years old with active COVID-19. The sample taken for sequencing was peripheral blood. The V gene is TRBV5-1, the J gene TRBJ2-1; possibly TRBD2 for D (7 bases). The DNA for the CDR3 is TGCGCCACCCAAGGGGAGGGGGATGAGCAGTTCTTC. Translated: CATQGEGDEQFF.